Shown below are 21 T cell receptor beta chains from a single sample sequenced in a study of cytomegalovirus exposure and HLA in healthy donors. With 60 Vbeta and 13 Jbeta primers, the PCR was carried out. Profiling relied on immunoSEQ multiplex PCR, and the TCRdb table lists in-frame clones only, not all of them. This sample's table reports fewer than 100,000 clones. The sample comprised PBMCs. Source of these receptors: a man aged 18 to 29 in good health and CMV-seropositive.

This rearrangement joins TRBV6-4 to TRBJ2-3; tentative D call: TRBD1 (5 bases). This CDR3 comprises 16 residues. V was shortened by 3 bases and J by 2 bases, with 15 bases between the two germline ends. The V gene's germline CDR1 is MRHNA and CDR2 SNTAGT. The DNA for the CDR3 is TGTGCCAGCAGTGAAGGGGCTAGTTCGGACACAGATACGCAGTATTTT. Translating gives CASSEGASSDTDTQYF.

This chain connects TRBV27 to TRBJ2-5, with 8 bases fitting TRBD1. This CDR3 region has 12 residues. The V segment lost 5 bases and the J segment 11 bases; nucleotides outside the gene matches: 7. Germline CDR1 and CDR2: MNHEY and SMNVEV (reference sequence). In nucleotides, the CDR3 is TGTGCCAGCAGTCCCGGACAGGGAGAGCAGTACTTC. This translates into CASSPGQGEQYF.

The V and J genes are TRBV5-1 and TRBJ1-1; D possibly corresponds to TRBD1 (5 bases). Looked up from germline, CDR1 is SGHRS and CDR2 is YFSETQ. This CDR3 has 16 amino acids. The V end was cut by 1 base, the J end by 0 bases, with 13 bases between. This chain's CDR3 is CASSLTGSFMNTEAFF. In DNA form, the CDR3 reads TGCGCCAGCAGCTTGACAGGCAGCTTTATGAACACTGAAGCTTTCTTT.

The chain has TRBV21-1 and TRBJ2-7; TRBD2 was called by the table and not checked on the DNA. TRBV21-1 is labeled a pseudogene. This CDR3 is 14 amino acids long. CDR3 nucleotide sequence: TGTGCCAGCAGCACCCCCCCGGGGTCCTACGAGCAGTACTTC. It is translated as CASSTPPGSYEQYF.

The J gene is TRBJ1-4, the V gene TRBV11-2; D is undetermined. Germline CDR1 reads SGHAT; CDR2 reads FQNNGV. The CDR3 runs to 16 residues. V was cut by 6 bases and J by 7 bases, with 21 bases left in between. CDR3 sequence reads: CASRAFEAPAGEKLFF. CDR3 bases: TGTGCCAGCAGGGCTTTTGAAGCCCCGGCGGGTGAAAAACTGTTTTTT.

The chain uses TRBV6-1 and TRBJ1-1; a possible D gene is TRBD1 (6 bases). Trimming took off 8 bases at V and 2 bases at J, with 15 bases between the two ends. The germline V gene has CDR1 MNHNS and CDR2 SASEGT. This CDR3 contains 14 residues. The CDR3 is CASGKGETNTEAFF. CDR3 DNA: TGTGCCAGCGGCAAGGGGGAGACTAACACTGAAGCTTTCTTT.

For the CDR3, the DNA is TGTGCCATCAGCGAGCGGGGATCCTACAATGAGCAGTTCTTC. Protein sequence: CAISERGSYNEQFF. This chain links TRBV10-3 with TRBJ2-1; 7 positions agree with TRBD2. This CDR3 has 14 amino acids. V lost 6 bases and J lost 1; bases outside the gene matches: 3. Germline values: CDR1 ENHRY, CDR2 SYGVKD.

The V and J genes are TRBV5-1 and TRBJ1-1; TRBD1 matches 7 bases. The CDR3 is made up of 15 amino acids. CDR1 is SGHRS and CDR2 is YFSETQ in the germline V gene. The J segment lost 0 bases and the V segment lost 5 bases, leaving 7 bases of the junction unmatched. CDR3 residues: CASSYATGMNTEAFF. In DNA form, the CDR3 reads TGCGCCAGCAGTTATGCGACAGGGATGAACACTGAAGCTTTCTTT. Variable domain in full (rest from reference TRBV5-1 and TRBJ1-1): KAGVTQTPRYLIKTRGQQVTLSCSPISGHRSVSWYQQTPGQGLQFLFEYFSETQRNKGNFPGRFSGRQFSNSRSEMNVSTLELGDSALYLCASSYATGMNTEAFFGQGTRLTVV.

The chain employs TRBV5-6 and TRBJ1-1; 7 bases are shared with TRBD1. This CDR3 is 14 amino acids long. V was clipped by 3 bases and J by 1 base; unmatched bases: 3. Germline V gene data show CDR1 as SGHDT and CDR2 as YYEEEE. The CDR3 DNA reads as TGTGCCAGCAGCTGGGGGACAGAGAACACTGAAGCTTTCTTT. Translating it yields CASSWGTENTEAFF.

The V gene is TRBV10-3, the J gene TRBJ2-5; 12 nucleotides align to TRBD2. The trim removed 3 bases at V and 7 bases at J, leaving 12 bases unmatched. The CDR3 totals 17 residues. From germline, CDR1 is ENHRY and CDR2 SYGVKD. The CDR3 loop is CAISDATSGRQAGTQYF. The CDR3 bases are TGTGCCATCAGTGACGCGACTAGCGGGAGACAGGCCGGGACCCAGTACTTC.

Written as DNA, the CDR3 is TGTGCCAGCAGTTTAACGCAGATCGAGACCCAGTACTTC. Translating it yields CASSLTQIETQYF. The rearrangement links TRBV28 to TRBJ2-5; the D is unclear. Germline loops: CDR1 MDHEN, CDR2 SYDVKM. The CDR3 has 13 residues. V lost 2 bases and J 5 bases, leaving 9 bases between the germline ends.

The chain recombines TRBV29-1 with TRBJ2-7, with D perhaps matching TRBD1 (5 bases). The CDR3 loop spans 12 amino acids. V shed 7 bases and J shed 4 bases, with 14 bases lying between them. Germline V CDR1 and CDR2: SQVTM, ANQGSEA. This CDR3 reads CSAEQVGYEQYF. CDR3 sequence (DNA): TGCAGCGCCGAACAGGTGGGGTACGAGCAGTACTTC.

The V call is TRBV28, the J call TRBJ2-1; 9 positions match TRBD2. This CDR3 has 14 amino acids. V lost 2 bases to trimming and J lost 6 bases; unmatched junction nucleotides: 2. The germline CDR1 and CDR2 sequences are MDHEN and SYDVKM. As DNA, the CDR3 is TGTGCCAGCAGTTTAGCGGGAGGGGGCAATGAGCAGTTCTTC. Its translation is CASSLAGGGNEQFF.

The CDR3, as DNA: TGTGCCAGCAGTCTTAGCGGGGGGGCCTACAATGAGCAGTTCTTC. This encodes CASSLSGGAYNEQFF. The genes are TRBV6-5 and TRBJ2-1, with TRBD2 identical over 11 bases. This CDR3 is built from 15 residues. V shed 5 bases and J 2 bases; nucleotides not matched to a gene: 2. Looked up from germline, CDR1 is MNHEY and CDR2 is SVGAGI.

The CDR3 nucleotides are TGCAGCGCCGAGGGACCGGGACAGGGGGCGTACGAGCAGTACTTC. Protein: CSAEGPGQGAYEQYF. The rearrangement links TRBV29-1 to TRBJ2-5; 12 bases fit TRBD1. The J call is doubtful: the DNA matches TRBJ2-7 better. CDR1 is SQVTM, CDR2 ANQGSEA, per germline. CDR3 length equals 15 residues.

The gene calls are TRBV4-1 and TRBJ2-7; maybe TRBD2 (6 bases). Germline V gene data show CDR1 as MGHRA and CDR2 as YSYEKL. Trimming left V 5 bases short and J 1 base short, with 12 bases between. This CDR3 has 14 residues. The CDR3 coding sequence is TGCGCCAGCAGCTCACTAGGGAGGTCCTACGAGCAGTACTTC. Translation: CASSSLGRSYEQYF.

V and J are TRBV28 and TRBJ1-2, with D perhaps matching TRBD1 (5 bases). This CDR3 comprises 11 residues. V dropped 4 bases and J dropped 11 bases, with 11 bases sitting between them. Looked up from germline, CDR1 is MDHEN and CDR2 is SYDVKM. CDR3 nucleotides: TGTGCCAGCAGTTACCGTGGGGGGTACACCTTC. Amino acid sequence: CASSYRGGYTF.

This chain uses TRBV6-1 with TRBJ1-5; D is ambiguous. The CDR3 contains 13 residues. V was clipped by 8 bases and J by 0 bases, with 8 bases between them. Germline V gives CDR1 MNHNS, CDR2 SASEGT. The CDR3 region has the DNA TGTGCCAGCCACACGAATAGCAATCAGCCCCAGCATTTT. Protein product: CASHTNSNQPQHF.

This chain connects TRBV28 to TRBJ2-6, with D perhaps matching TRBD2 (6 bases). Trimming took 1 base from V and 0 from J, leaving 10 bases between them. Per the germline V gene, CDR1 is MDHEN and CDR2 is SYDVKM. CDR3 length equals 17 residues. The CDR3 DNA reads as TGTGCCAGCAGTTTATTCCCCGGGGGCTCTGGGGCCAACGTCCTGACTTTC. Translation: CASSLFPGGSGANVLTF.

CDR3 coding DNA: TGTGCCAGCAGCTTAGATGGCGGGAGGCCCTACACAGATACGCAGTATTTT. Protein: CASSLDGGRPYTDTQYF. This chain links TRBV7-2 with TRBJ2-3; 8 nucleotides agree with TRBD2. The CDR3 is made up of 17 amino acids. V shed 1 base and J 2 bases; nucleotides not matched to a gene: 8. Looked up from germline, CDR1 is SGHTA and CDR2 is FQGNSA.

The V and J genes are TRBV4-1 and TRBJ2-7; 8 bases map to TRBD1. Unmatched junction bases numbered 10, after V lost 6 bases and J lost 0 bases. Germline V gene sequence: CDR1 MGHRA, CDR2 YSYEKL. The CDR3 sequence is 16 residues long. CDR3 in amino acids: CASRETRRGPSYEQYF. The CDR3 DNA reads TGCGCCAGCAGGGAAACCCGCAGGGGGCCCTCCTACGAGCAGTACTTC.